This T cell receptor beta chain was found in a study of blood T cell repertoires in COVID-19. Study summary: There were acute and convalescent COVID-19 samples, and they came from the United States, Italy and Spain. Nucleic acid was either cDNA or gDNA, and it came from T cells, B-cell-depleted T cells, or PBMCs.

In the authors' workflow: Nucleated cell counts were estimated from reference gene primer amplification. Sequencing was performed with immunoSEQ multiplex PCR; in TCRdb, only in-frame clones are kept and a portion is missing. V, J and clone size are taken as reported in that table, and D and trimming were inferred from the DNA itself. The data show fewer than 250,000 clones, about 83% seen once. The germline gives CDR1 GTSNPN, CDR2 SVGIG (reference sequence). CDR3 length: 15 residues. Trimming took 0 bases from V and 6 from J; bases not matched to a gene: 4. This receptor was identified in a human donor in a cohort sampled during active COVID-19. Sequencing used peripheral blood. V is TRBV30 and J is TRBJ1-5; TRBD1 agrees at 11 bases. CDR3 amino acids: CAWSVGQGAGQPQHF. The CDR3 region has the DNA TGTGCCTGGAGTGTTGGACAGGGGGCCGGTCAGCCCCAGCATTTT.